This TCR beta chain was obtained from a study of early T cells in non-severe SARS-CoV-2 infection. For the study at large: Sequencing of unsorted whole blood was done on bulk RNA, leaving chains unpaired.

Germline loops: CDR1 WSHSY, CDR2 SAAADI. The length of the CDR3 is 10 residues. V lost 8 bases to trimming and J lost 4 bases, with 5 bases between them. A few counts support this clonotype. TCRdb redid the calling of the 5' RACE reads with MiXCR, one entry per CDR3 protein. The top ten hold about 2.6% of the sample, which has around 84,000 distinct CDR3 sequences, around an eighth seen once. The clonotype originates from an adult who was a healthcare worker with PCR-confirmed SARS-CoV-2 infection or an uninfected control (not recorded which). The sequencing sample was made of whole blood. The rearrangement links TRBV10-2 to TRBJ2-5; D is unresolved. The CDR3 reads CASLGETQYF. DNA of the CDR3: TGCGCCAGCTTAGGAGAGACCCAGTACTTC.